These 15 T cell receptor beta chains share one sample of origin, sequenced in a study of shared clonotypes between healthy human individuals. Sequencing used immunoSEQ multiplex PCR; TCRdb keeps in-frame clones, though not all of them. Of under 1 million clones in the sample, nearly 95% were seen once. As defined, naive CD8 cells were CD45RO-negative and positively selected for CCR7, with terminally differentiated effector memory CD45RA+ cells excluded. The sequencing sample was made of naive CD8+ T cells sorted from blood. The source of these receptors is a man aged 25 to 40 in good health.

The chain recombines TRBV12-5 with TRBJ2-2, with D possibly being TRBD1 (5 bases). CDR1 and CDR2 from the germline V gene are LGHNT and FRNRAP. This CDR3 region has 18 residues. Trimming took 5 bases from V and 4 from J, leaving 23 bases between them. For the CDR3, the DNA is TGTGCTAGTGGTCCGGACCCTAGGAGCGAAGGGGTCACCGGGGAGCTGTTTTTT. Translating it yields CASGPDPRSEGVTGELFF.

This chain uses TRBV7-7 with TRBJ2-3, with TRBD2 as a possible D gene (7 bases). This CDR3 region has 15 residues. Per the germline V gene, CDR1 is SSHAT and CDR2 is FNYEAQ (reference sequence). The V end lost 1 base, the J end lost 5 bases, and 13 bases lay between the germline ends. In nucleotides, the CDR3 is TGTGCCAGCAGCTTAGTAGGGGGGGAGAAAGATACGCAGTATTTT. Translation: CASSLVGGEKDTQYF.

This clone was counted once. The rearrangement uses TRBV30 and TRBJ2-7; 8 positions match TRBD2. Germline V gene data show CDR1 as GTSNPN and CDR2 as SVGIG (reference sequence). The CDR3 extends over 12 amino acids. After removal of 2 bases from V and 6 bases from J, the junction contained 3 bases not matched to a gene. Here the CDR3 reads CAWSPTSAEQYF. The CDR3 DNA is TGTGCCTGGAGTCCGACTAGCGCCGAGCAGTACTTC.

This rearrangement joins TRBV19 to TRBJ1-4; TRBD1 might be the D (5 bases). The germline CDR1 and CDR2 sequences are LNHDA and SQIVND (reference sequence). This CDR3 contains 15 residues. Trimming pared 4 bases from V and 8 bases from J, leaving 17 bases between. CDR3 protein: CASSTSTDPAEKLFF. CDR3 sequence (DNA): TGTGCCAGTAGTACATCGACAGACCCGGCGGAAAAACTGTTTTTT. Using reference TRBV19 and TRBJ1-4 for the parts outside the CDR3, the full variable domain is DGGITQSPKYLFRKEGQNVTLSCEQNLNHDAMYWYRQDPGQGLRLIYYSQIVNDFQKGDIAEGYSVSREKKESFPLTVTSAQKNPTAFYLCASSTSTDPAEKLFFGSGTQLSVL.

This clone showed up just a few times. The genes are TRBV19 and TRBJ2-7; 7 nucleotides agree with TRBD1. The V gene end was trimmed by 1 base and the J gene end by 5 bases; junction bases not matched to a gene: 8. Germline CDR1 reads LNHDA; CDR2 reads SQIVND (reference sequence). CDR3 length: 15 amino acids. The CDR3 here is CASSIVPGQSNEQYF. Written as DNA, the CDR3 is TGTGCCAGTAGTATAGTCCCGGGACAGAGTAACGAGCAGTACTTC.

The chain couples TRBV7-6 to TRBJ2-1; 15 bases fit TRBD2. The CDR3 is 15 amino acids. Germline V lookup: CDR1 SGHVS, CDR2 FNYEAQ. The trim removed 4 bases at V and 10 bases at J, leaving 5 bases unmatched. This CDR3 reads CASSWTSGRAGEQFF. The DNA for the CDR3 is TGTGCCAGCAGCTGGACTAGCGGGAGGGCCGGCGAGCAGTTCTTC.

V gene TRBV7-9 combines with J gene TRBJ2-1, with TRBD2 matching 9 bases. Germline V gene lookup returns CDR1 SEHNR and CDR2 FQNEAQ (reference sequence). This CDR3 comprises 18 residues. The trim removed 5 bases at V and 4 bases at J, leaving 15 bases unmatched. CDR3 loop: CASSPRFSGRPRYNEQFF. The CDR3 DNA reads TGTGCCAGCAGCCCTCGTTTTAGCGGGAGACCCCGATACAATGAGCAGTTCTTC.

V gene TRBV6-5 combines with J gene TRBJ2-1; D unclear. Germline-derived CDR1 and CDR2 are MNHEY and SVGAGI. V lost 6 bases and J lost 10, with 10 bases in between. CDR3 length: 11 residues. The CDR3 reads CASSLYSEQFF. DNA of the CDR3: TGTGCCAGCAGCTTGTACAGCGAGCAGTTCTTC.

The chain couples TRBV5-4 to TRBJ2-1; 16 positions match TRBD2. Trimming cost V 5 bases and J 8 bases; bases outside gene matches: 10. The germline V gene has CDR1 SGHNT and CDR2 YYREEE (reference sequence). The CDR3 extends over 17 amino acids. The CDR3 reads CASRPGTSGRALDEQFF. CDR3 DNA sequence: TGTGCCAGCAGACCAGGGACTAGCGGGAGGGCCCTCGATGAGCAGTTCTTC.

J is TRBJ2-1 and V is TRBV27; TRBD2 aligns across 9 bases. Per the germline V gene, CDR1 is MNHEY and CDR2 is SMNVEV (reference sequence). The J segment lost 7 bases and the V segment lost 4 bases, leaving 11 bases of the junction unmatched. CDR3 length equals 16 residues. For the CDR3, the DNA is TGTGCCAGCAGTTCCCAAATAGCGGGAGCCCAGAATGAGCAGTTCTTC. Translating it yields CASSSQIAGAQNEQFF.

This clone has a single count. The rearrangement joins TRBV27 to TRBJ2-1; 9 bases match TRBD2. After removal of 5 bases from V and 1 base from J, the junction contained 24 bases not matched to a gene. This CDR3 is 22 amino acids long. Germline CDR1 and CDR2: MNHEY and SMNVEV (reference sequence). The CDR3 region is CASSVPLRLTSGLPKSYNEQFF. The CDR3 nucleotides read TGTGCCAGCAGTGTACCCCTCCGACTAACTAGCGGGTTGCCCAAGTCCTACAATGAGCAGTTCTTC.

The rearrangement joins TRBV27 to TRBJ2-7; 10 bases are a match to TRBD2. CDR1 and CDR2 (germline): MNHEY, SMNVEV (reference sequence). The length of the CDR3 is 15 residues. The V gene end was trimmed by 8 bases and the J gene end by 1 base; junction bases not matched to a gene: 8. CDR3 residues: CASHASGRASYEQYF. Here the CDR3 DNA reads TGTGCCAGCCACGCCAGCGGGAGGGCGTCCTACGAGCAGTACTTC.

This chain links TRBV5-8 with TRBJ2-7; TRBD1 matches at 9 bases. The CDR3 has 15 amino acids. Germline V lookup: CDR1 SGHTS, CDR2 YDEGEE. Trimming at V came to 4 bases and at J to 5 bases, leaving 10 bases not matched to a gene. The CDR3 DNA reads TGTGCCAGCAGCCTTACCGGGACAGGGATAGACGAGCAGTACTTC. The encoded protein is CASSLTGTGIDEQYF.

V usage is TRBV9 and J usage is TRBJ2-7; D perhaps matches TRBD2 (5 bases). Deletions cut 0 bases from V and 3 bases from J, with 13 bases between. CDR1 and CDR2 from the germline V gene are SGDLS and YYNGEE. The CDR3 is 15 residues long. This chain's CDR3 is CASSVGGTSLYEQYF. The DNA for the CDR3 is TGTGCCAGCAGCGTAGGGGGTACTAGTCTCTACGAGCAGTACTTC. Combining the CDR3 with reference TRBV9 and TRBJ2-7 gives the whole variable domain DSGVTQTPKHLITATGQRVTLRCSPRSGDLSVYWYQQSLDQGLQFLIQYYNGEERAKGNILERFSAQQFPDLHSELNLSSLELGDSALYFCASSVGGTSLYEQYFGPGTRLTVT.

The chain uses TRBV10-3 and TRBJ2-1, with a possible D match to TRBD1 (6 bases). The V and J ends lost 10 bases and 9 bases respectively, with 19 bases between them. CDR3 length: 13 amino acids. Germline CDR1 reads ENHRY; CDR2 reads SYGVKD. CDR3 sequence: CATHLGAVTEQFF. CDR3 sequence (DNA): TGTGCCACCCATCTGGGGGCGGTCACTGAGCAGTTCTTC.